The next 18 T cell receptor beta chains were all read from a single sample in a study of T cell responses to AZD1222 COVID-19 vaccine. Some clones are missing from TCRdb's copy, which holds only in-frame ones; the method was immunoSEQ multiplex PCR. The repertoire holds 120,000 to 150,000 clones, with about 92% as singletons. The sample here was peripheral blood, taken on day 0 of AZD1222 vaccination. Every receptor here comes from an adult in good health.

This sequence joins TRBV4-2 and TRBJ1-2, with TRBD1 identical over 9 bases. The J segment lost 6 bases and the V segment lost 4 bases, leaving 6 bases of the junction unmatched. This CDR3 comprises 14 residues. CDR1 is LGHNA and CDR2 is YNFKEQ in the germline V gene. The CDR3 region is CASSLDRGMDGYTF. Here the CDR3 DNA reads TGTGCCAGCAGCCTAGACAGGGGGATGGATGGCTACACCTTC.

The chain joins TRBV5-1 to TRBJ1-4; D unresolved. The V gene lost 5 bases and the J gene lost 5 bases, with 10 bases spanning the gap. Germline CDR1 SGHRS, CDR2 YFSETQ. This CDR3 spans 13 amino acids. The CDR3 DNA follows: TGCGCCAGCAGGAGAGGTCAGAATGAAAAACTGTTTTTT. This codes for CASRRGQNEKLFF.

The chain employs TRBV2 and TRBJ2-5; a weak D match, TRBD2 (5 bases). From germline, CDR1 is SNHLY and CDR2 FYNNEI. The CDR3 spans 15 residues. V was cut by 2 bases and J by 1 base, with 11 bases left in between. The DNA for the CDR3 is TGTGCCAGCAGTGAACGTGGACTCCTCCAAGAGACCCAGTACTTC. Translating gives CASSERGLLQETQYF.

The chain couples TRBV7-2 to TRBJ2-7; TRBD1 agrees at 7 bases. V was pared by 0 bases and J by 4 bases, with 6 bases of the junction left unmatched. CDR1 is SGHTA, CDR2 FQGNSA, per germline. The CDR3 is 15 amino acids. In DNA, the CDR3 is TGTGCCAGCAGCTTAGCGACGGCAGGGGGATACGAGCAGTACTTC. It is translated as CASSLATAGGYEQYF.

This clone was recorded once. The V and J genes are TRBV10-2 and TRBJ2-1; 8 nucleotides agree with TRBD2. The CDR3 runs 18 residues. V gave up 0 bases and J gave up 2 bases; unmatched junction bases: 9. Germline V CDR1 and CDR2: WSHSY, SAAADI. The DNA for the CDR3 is TGCGCCAGCAGTGAGTCAACTAGCGGTTCGAAAACCTACAATGAGCAGTTCTTC. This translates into CASSESTSGSKTYNEQFF.

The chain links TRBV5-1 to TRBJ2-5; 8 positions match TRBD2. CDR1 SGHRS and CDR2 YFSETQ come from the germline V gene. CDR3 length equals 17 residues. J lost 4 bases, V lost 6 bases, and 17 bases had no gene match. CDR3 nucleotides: TGCGCCAGCACCCTTGGGGTCAGCGGGAGACTTGGAGAGACCCAGTACTTC. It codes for CASTLGVSGRLGETQYF. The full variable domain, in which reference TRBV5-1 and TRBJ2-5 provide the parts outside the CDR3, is KAGVTQTPRYLIKTRGQQVTLSCSPISGHRSVSWYQQTPGQGLQFLFEYFSETQRNKGNFPGRFSGRQFSNSRSEMNVSTLELGDSALYLCASTLGVSGRLGETQYFGPGTRLLVL.

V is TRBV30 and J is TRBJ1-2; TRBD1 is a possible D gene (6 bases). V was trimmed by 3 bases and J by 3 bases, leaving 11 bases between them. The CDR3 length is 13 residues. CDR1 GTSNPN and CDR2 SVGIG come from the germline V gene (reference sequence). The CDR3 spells CAWRGGPYYGYTF. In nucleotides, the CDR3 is TGTGCCTGGAGAGGGGGGCCTTACTATGGCTACACCTTC. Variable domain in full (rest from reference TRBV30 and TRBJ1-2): SQTIHQWPATLVQPVGSPLSLECTVEGTSNPNLYWYRQAAGRGLQLLFYSVGIGQISSEVPQNLSASRPQDRQFILSSKKLLLSDSGFYLCAWRGGPYYGYTFGSGTRLTVV.

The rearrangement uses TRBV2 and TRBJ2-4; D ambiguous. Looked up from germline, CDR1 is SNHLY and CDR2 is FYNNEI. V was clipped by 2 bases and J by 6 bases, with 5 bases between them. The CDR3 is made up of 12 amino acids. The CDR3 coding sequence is TGTGCCAGCAGTGAACGCGCAAACATTCAGTACTTC. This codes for CASSERANIQYF.

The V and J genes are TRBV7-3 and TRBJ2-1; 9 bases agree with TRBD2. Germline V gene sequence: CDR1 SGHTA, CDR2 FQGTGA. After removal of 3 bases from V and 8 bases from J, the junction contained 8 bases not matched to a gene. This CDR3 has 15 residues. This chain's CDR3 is CASSFLREGGYEQFF. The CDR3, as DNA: TGTGCCAGCAGCTTTTTGCGGGAGGGCGGCTATGAGCAGTTCTTC. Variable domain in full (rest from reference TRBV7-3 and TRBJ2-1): GAGVSQTPSNKVTEKGKYVELRCDPISGHTALYWYRQSLGQGPEFLIYFQGTGAADDSGLPNDRFFAVRPEGSVSTLKIQRTERGDSAVYLCASSFLREGGYEQFFGPGTRLTVL.

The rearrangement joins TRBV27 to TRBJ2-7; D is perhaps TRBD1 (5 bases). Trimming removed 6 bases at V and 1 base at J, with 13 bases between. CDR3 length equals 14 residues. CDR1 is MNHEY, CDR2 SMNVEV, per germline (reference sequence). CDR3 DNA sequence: TGTGCCAGCAGAGTGACAGCCGCATCCTACGAGCAGTACTTC. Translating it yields CASRVTAASYEQYF.

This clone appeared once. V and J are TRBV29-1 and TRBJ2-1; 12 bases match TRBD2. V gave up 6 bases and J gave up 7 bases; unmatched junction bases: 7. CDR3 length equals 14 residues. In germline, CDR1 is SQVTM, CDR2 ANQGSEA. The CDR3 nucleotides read TGCAGCGTCGGACTAGCGGGAAGTACAAATGAGCAGTTCTTC. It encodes CSVGLAGSTNEQFF.

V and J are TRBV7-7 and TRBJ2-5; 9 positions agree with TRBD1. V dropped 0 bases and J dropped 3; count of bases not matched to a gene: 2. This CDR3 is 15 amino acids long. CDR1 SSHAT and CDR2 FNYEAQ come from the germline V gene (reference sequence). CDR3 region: CASSLAGTGKETQYF. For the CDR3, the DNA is TGTGCCAGCAGCTTAGCCGGGACAGGGAAAGAGACCCAGTACTTC.

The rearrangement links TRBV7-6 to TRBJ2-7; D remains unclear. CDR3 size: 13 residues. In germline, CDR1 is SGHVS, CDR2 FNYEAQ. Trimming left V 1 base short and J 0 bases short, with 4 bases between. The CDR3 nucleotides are TGTGCCAGCAGCTTAGACGACTCCTACGAGCAGTACTTC. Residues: CASSLDDSYEQYF.

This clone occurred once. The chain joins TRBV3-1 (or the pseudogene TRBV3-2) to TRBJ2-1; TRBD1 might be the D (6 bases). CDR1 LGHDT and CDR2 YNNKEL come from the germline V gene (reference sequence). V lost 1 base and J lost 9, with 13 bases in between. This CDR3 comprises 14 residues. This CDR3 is CASSQGETGSEQFF. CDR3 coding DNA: TGTGCCAGCAGCCAAGGGGAAACAGGGTCTGAGCAGTTCTTC.

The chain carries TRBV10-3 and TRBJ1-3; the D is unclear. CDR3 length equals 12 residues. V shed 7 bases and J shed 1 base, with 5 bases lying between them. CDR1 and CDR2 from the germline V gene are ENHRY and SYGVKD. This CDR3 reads CAIKESGNTIYF. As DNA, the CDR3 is TGTGCCATCAAAGAATCTGGAAACACCATATATTTT.

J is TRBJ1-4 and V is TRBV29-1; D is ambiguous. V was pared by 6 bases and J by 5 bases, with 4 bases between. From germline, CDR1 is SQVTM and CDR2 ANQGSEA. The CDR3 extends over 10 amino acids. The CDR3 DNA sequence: TGCAGCGTGAAAAATGAAAAACTGTTTTTT. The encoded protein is CSVKNEKLFF.

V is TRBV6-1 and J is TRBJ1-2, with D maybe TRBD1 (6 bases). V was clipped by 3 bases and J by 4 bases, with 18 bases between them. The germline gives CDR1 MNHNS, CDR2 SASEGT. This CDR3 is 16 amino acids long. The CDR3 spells CASSDDMTGNFYGYTF. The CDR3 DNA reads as TGTGCCAGCAGTGATGATATGACAGGAAATTTCTATGGCTACACCTTC.

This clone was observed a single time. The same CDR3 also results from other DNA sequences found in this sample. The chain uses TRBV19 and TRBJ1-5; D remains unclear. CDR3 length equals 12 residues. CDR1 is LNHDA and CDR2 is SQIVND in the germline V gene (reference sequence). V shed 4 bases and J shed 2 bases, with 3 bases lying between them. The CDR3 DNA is TGTGCCAGTAGTAGGGGCAATCAGCCCCAGCATTTT. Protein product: CASSRGNQPQHF.